This T cell receptor beta chain was sequenced in a study of T cell responses to AZD1222 COVID-19 vaccine. This CDR3 region has 19 residues. Trimming cost V 4 bases and J 3 bases; bases outside gene matches: 15. The germline V gene encodes CDR1 SEHNR and CDR2 FQNEAQ (reference sequence). Method: immunoSEQ multiplex PCR; TCRdb's copy keeps in-frame clones and lacks some. The data contain some 150,000 clones, over 90% of them singletons. V gene TRBV7-9 combines with J gene TRBJ2-1; the match to TRBD1 covers 10 bases. The source is an adult in good health. The source was peripheral blood, collected on day 0 of AZD1222 vaccination. CDR3 coding DNA: TGTGCCAGCAGCTCCCTCTCTTCAGGCGGGACAGGGGTCTACAATGAGCAGTTCTTC. Protein sequence: CASSSLSSGGTGVYNEQFF.